The sequence of this T cell receptor (beta chain) was determined in a study of siplizumab effects on memory and regulatory T cells. Trimming cost V 8 bases and J 4 bases; bases outside gene matches: 18. The CDR3 is 17 amino acids. Germline-derived CDR1 and CDR2 are MGHDK and SYGVNS. Repertoires were generated with immunoSEQ multiplex PCR, while TCRdb's copy carries only in-frame clones and drops some. The sample has about 82,000 clones; over 80% are singletons. This clone was seen just once. The material sequenced was Tregs sorted from blood. This TCR derives from a human donor in good health. The chain is built from TRBV25-1 and TRBJ2-7; 9 bases map to TRBD1. DNA of the CDR3: TGTGCCAGCCGAAGTCACCCCGGGACAGGGACCGCTTACGAGCAGTACTTC. The encoded protein is CASRSHPGTGTAYEQYF.